A single sample gave rise to the 4 T cell receptor beta chains below, sequenced in a study of cytomegalovirus exposure and HLA in healthy donors. Primers included in the PCR were 60 Vbeta and 13 Jbeta primers. Using immunoSEQ multiplex PCR, the repertoire was profiled, and TCRdb retains in-frame clones only, with some absent. Of about 120,000 clones in the sample, roughly 17% were seen once. What was sequenced was PBMCs. Every receptor here comes from a female donor in good health and CMV-seropositive.

This chain connects TRBV4-3 to TRBJ2-1, with 7 bases aligning to TRBD1. The CDR3 is 13 amino acids. Unmatched junction bases numbered 9, after V lost 4 bases and J lost 12 bases. Germline values: CDR1 LGHNA, CDR2 YSLEER. The CDR3: CASSPKEGAWQFF. CDR3 sequence (DNA): TGCGCCAGCAGCCCTAAAGAGGGGGCCTGGCAGTTCTTC.

This chain connects TRBV6-1 to TRBJ2-3; TRBD2 matches at 8 bases. After removal of 6 bases from V and 2 bases from J, the junction contained 4 bases not matched to a gene. This CDR3 has 14 residues. Germline assignment: CDR1 MNHNS and CDR2 SASEGT. The CDR3 spells CASSETSDTDTQYF. For the CDR3, the DNA is TGTGCCAGCAGCGAGACTAGCGACACAGATACGCAGTATTTT.

This clone was counted a few times. J is TRBJ2-4 and V is TRBV29-1; 10 nucleotides agree with TRBD1. The germline V gene encodes CDR1 SQVTM and CDR2 ANQGSEA. V was clipped by 7 bases and J by 0 bases; unmatched bases: 9. The CDR3 has 16 residues. The CDR3 DNA reads as TGCAGCGCTACCGGGACAGGGGTGATAGCCAAAAACATTCAGTACTTC. Amino acids: CSATGTGVIAKNIQYF.

There are a few counts of this clone. This chain connects TRBV7-9 to TRBJ1-3, with a tentative D call TRBD1 (5 bases). The CDR3 sequence is 15 residues long. The germline V gene has CDR1 SEHNR and CDR2 FQNEAQ (reference sequence). The germline V and J ends were trimmed by 4 bases and 3 bases, with 13 bases remaining between them. For the CDR3, the DNA is TGTGCCAGCAGCTCCGGGGGGGAATTTGGAAACACCATATATTTT. This codes for CASSSGGEFGNTIYF.